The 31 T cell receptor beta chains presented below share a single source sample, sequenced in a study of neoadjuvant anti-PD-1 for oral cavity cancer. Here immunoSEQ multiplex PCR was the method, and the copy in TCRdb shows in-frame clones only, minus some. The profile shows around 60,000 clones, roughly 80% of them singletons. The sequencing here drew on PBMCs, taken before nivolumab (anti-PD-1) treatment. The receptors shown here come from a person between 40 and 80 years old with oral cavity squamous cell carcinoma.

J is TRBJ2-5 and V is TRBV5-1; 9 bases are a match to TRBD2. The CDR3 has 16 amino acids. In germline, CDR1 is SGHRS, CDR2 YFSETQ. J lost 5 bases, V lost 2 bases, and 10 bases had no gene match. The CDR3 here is CASSFSTGLAAETQYF. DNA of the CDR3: TGCGCCAGCAGCTTCTCAACGGGACTAGCAGCGGAGACCCAGTACTTC. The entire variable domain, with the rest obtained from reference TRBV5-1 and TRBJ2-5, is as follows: KAGVTQTPRYLIKTRGQQVTLSCSPISGHRSVSWYQQTPGQGLQFLFEYFSETQRNKGNFPGRFSGRQFSNSRSEMNVSTLELGDSALYLCASSFSTGLAAETQYFGPGTRLLVL.

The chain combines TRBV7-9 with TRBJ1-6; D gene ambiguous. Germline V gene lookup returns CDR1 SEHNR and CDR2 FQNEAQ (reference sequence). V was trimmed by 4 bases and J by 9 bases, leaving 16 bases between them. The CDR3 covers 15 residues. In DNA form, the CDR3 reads TGTGCCAGCAGCTCGGACGGGGTTTTTGGTTCACCCCTCCACTTT. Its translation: CASSSDGVFGSPLHF.

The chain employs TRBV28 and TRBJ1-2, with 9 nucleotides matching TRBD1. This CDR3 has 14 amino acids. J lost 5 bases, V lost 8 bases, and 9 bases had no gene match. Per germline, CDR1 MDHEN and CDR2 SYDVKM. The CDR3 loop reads CASRTGTGFYGYTF. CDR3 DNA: TGTGCCAGCCGGACGGGGACAGGGTTTTATGGCTACACCTTC.

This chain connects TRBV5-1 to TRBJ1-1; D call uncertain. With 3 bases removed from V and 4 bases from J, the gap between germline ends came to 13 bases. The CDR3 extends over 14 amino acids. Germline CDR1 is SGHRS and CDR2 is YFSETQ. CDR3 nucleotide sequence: TGCGCCAGCAGCTCCGAACGAGGGTTCACTGAAGCTTTCTTT. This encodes CASSSERGFTEAFF. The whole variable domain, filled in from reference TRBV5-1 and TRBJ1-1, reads KAGVTQTPRYLIKTRGQQVTLSCSPISGHRSVSWYQQTPGQGLQFLFEYFSETQRNKGNFPGRFSGRQFSNSRSEMNVSTLELGDSALYLCASSSERGFTEAFFGQGTRLTVV.

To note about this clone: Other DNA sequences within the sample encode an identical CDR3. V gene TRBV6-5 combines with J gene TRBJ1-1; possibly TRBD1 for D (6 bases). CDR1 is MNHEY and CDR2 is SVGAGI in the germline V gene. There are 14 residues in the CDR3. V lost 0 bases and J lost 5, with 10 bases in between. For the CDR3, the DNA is TGTGCCAGCAGTTACTCGGGGGCTCGAACTGAAGCTTTCTTT. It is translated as CASSYSGARTEAFF.

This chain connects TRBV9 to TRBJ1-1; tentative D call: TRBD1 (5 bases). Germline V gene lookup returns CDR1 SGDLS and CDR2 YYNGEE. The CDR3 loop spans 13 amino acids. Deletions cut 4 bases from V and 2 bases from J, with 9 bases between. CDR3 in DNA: TGTGCCAGCAGCCGGGGCAGAAACACTGAAGCTTTCTTT. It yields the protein CASSRGRNTEAFF.

The CDR3 DNA sequence: TGTGCCAGCAGCGCATCCCGGGACAGTAATTCACCCCTCCACTTT. Its translation is CASSASRDSNSPLHF. The rearrangement links TRBV6-5 to TRBJ1-6; the match to TRBD1 covers 7 bases. Germline V gene sequence: CDR1 MNHEY, CDR2 SVGAGI. This CDR3 contains 15 residues. V shed 6 bases and J 6 bases; nucleotides not matched to a gene: 8.

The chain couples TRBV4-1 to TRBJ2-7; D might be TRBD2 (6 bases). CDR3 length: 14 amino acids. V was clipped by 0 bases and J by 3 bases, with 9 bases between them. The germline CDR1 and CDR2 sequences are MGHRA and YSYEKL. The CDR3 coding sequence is TGCGCCAGCAGCCAAGAGGGGGGATACTACGAGCAGTACTTC. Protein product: CASSQEGGYYEQYF.

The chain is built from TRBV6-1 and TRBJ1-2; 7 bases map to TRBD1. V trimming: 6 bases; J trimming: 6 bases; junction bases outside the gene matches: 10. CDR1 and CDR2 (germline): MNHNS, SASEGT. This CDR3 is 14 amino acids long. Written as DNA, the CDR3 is TGTGCCAGCAGGTACGACAGGGCCTCCAATGGCTACACCTTC. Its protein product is CASRYDRASNGYTF.

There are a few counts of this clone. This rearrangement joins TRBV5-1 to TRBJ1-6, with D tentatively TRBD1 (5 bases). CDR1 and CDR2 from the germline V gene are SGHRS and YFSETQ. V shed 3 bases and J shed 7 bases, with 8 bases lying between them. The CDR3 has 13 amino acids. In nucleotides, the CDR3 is TGCGCCAGCAGCTCGACAGACAATTCACCCCTCCACTTT. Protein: CASSSTDNSPLHF.

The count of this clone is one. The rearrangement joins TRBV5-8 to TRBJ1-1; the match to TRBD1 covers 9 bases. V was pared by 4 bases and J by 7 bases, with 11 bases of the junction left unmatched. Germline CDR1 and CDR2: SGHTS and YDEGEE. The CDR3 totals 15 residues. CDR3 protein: CASSPLGQGLVEAFF. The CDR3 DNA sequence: TGTGCCAGCAGCCCGTTGGGACAGGGACTCGTTGAAGCTTTCTTT.

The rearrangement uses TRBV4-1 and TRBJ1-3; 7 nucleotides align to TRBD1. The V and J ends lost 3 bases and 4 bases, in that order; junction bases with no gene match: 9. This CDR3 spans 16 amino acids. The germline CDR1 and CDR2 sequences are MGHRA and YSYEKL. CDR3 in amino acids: CASSHIDREHGNTIYF. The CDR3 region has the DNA TGCGCCAGCAGCCATATCGACAGGGAACACGGAAACACCATATATTTT.

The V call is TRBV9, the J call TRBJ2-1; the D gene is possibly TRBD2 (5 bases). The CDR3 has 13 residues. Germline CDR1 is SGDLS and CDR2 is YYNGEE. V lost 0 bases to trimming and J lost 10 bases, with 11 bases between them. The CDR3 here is CASSVGGSLEQFF. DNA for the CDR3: TGTGCCAGCAGCGTAGGCGGGTCACTCGAGCAGTTCTTC.

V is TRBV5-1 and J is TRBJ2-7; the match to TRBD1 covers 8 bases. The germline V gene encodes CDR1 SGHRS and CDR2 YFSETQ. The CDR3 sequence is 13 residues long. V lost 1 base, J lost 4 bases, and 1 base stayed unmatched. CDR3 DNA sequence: TGCGCCAGCAGCTTGACAGGGGGATACGAGCAGTACTTC. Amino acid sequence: CASSLTGGYEQYF.

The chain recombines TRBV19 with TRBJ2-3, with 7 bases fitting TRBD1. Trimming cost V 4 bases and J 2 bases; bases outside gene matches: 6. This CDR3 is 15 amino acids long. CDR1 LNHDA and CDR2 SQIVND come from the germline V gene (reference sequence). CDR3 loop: CASSTEDRNTDTQYF. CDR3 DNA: TGTGCCAGTAGTACTGAGGACAGGAACACAGATACGCAGTATTTT.

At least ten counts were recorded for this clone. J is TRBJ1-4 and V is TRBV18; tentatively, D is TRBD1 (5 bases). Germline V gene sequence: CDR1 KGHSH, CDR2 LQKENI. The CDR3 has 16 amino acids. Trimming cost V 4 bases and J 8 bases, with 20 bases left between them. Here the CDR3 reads CASSRLPEGGDEKLFF. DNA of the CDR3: TGTGCCAGCTCACGTTTGCCCGAGGGAGGGGACGAAAAACTGTTTTTT. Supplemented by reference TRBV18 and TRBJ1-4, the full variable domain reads NAGVMQNPRHLVRRRGQEARLRCSPMKGHSHVYWYRQLPEEGLKFMVYLQKENIIDESGMPKERFSAEFPKEGPSILRIQQVVRGDSAAYFCASSRLPEGGDEKLFFGSGTQLSVL.

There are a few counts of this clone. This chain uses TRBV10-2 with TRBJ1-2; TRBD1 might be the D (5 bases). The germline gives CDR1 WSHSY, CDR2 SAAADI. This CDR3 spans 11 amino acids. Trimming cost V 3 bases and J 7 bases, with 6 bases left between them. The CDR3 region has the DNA TGCGCCAGCAGTGAACAGGCTGGCTACACCTTC. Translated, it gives CASSEQAGYTF.

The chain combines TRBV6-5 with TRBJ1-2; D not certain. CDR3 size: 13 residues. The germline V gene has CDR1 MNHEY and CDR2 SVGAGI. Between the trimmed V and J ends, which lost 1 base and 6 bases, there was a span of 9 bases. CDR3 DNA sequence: TGTGCCAGCAGTTACTTGGAGGAAGATGGCTACACCTTC. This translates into CASSYLEEDGYTF.

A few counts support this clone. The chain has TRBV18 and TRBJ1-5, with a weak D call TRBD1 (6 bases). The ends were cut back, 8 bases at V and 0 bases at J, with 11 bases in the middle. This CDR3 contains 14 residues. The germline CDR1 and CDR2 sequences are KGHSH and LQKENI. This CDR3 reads CASGAGDSNQPQHF. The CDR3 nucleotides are TGTGCCAGCGGGGCAGGGGATAGCAATCAGCCCCAGCATTTT. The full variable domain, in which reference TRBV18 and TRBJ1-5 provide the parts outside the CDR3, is NAGVMQNPRHLVRRRGQEARLRCSPMKGHSHVYWYRQLPEEGLKFMVYLQKENIIDESGMPKERFSAEFPKEGPSILRIQQVVRGDSAAYFCASGAGDSNQPQHFGDGTRLSIL.

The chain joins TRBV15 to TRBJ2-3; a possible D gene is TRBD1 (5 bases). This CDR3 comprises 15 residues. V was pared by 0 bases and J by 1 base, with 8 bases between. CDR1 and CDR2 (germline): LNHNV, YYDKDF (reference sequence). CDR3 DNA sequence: TGTGCCACCAGCAGAGATGGGGCTGGCACAGATACGCAGTATTTT. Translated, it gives CATSRDGAGTDTQYF.

The CDR3: CAISATGTANTGELFF. The CDR3 nucleotides read TGTGCCATCAGTGCTACAGGGACCGCGAACACCGGGGAGCTGTTTTTT. V is TRBV10-3 and J is TRBJ2-2; D may be TRBD1 (6 bases). This CDR3 has 16 residues. V lost 4 bases, J lost 0 bases, and 12 bases lay in between. Germline V gives CDR1 ENHRY, CDR2 SYGVKD.

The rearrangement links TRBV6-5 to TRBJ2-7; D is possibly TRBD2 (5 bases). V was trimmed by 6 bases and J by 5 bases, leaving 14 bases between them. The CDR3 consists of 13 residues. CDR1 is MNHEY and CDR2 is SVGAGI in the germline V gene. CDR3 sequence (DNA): TGTGCCAGCAGCTCCCCCGGCGGGCACGAGCAGTACTTC. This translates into CASSSPGGHEQYF.

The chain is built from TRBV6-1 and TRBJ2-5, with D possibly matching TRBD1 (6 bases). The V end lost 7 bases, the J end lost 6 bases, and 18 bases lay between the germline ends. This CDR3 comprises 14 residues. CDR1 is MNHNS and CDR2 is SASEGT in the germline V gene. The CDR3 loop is CASTLGGIVKTQYF. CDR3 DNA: TGTGCCAGCACGCTAGGGGGAATTGTAAAGACCCAGTACTTC.

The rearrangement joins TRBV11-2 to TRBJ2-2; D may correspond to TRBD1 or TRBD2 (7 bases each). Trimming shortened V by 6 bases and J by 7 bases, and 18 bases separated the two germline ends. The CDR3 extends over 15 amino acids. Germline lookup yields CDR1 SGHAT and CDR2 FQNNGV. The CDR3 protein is CASRFWEGASGELFF. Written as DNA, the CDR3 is TGTGCCAGCAGATTCTGGGAGGGGGCGAGCGGGGAGCTGTTTTTT.

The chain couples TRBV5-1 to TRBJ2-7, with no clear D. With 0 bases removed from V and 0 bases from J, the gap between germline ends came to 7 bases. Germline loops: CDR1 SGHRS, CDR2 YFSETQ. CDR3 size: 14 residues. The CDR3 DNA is TGCGCCAGCAGCTTGGACAGAAACTCCTACGAGCAGTACTTC. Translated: CASSLDRNSYEQYF.

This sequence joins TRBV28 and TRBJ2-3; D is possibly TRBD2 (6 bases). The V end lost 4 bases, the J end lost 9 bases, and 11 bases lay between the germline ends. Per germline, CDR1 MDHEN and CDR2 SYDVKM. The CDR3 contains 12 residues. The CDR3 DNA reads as TGTGCCAGCAGTTCTACTAGCACGACGCAGTATTTT. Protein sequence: CASSSTSTTQYF.

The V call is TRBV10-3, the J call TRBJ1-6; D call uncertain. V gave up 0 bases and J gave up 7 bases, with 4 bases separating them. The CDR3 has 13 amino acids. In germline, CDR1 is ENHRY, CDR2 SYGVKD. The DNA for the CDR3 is TGTGCCATCAGTGAGTCGAACAATTCACCCCTCCACTTT. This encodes CAISESNNSPLHF.

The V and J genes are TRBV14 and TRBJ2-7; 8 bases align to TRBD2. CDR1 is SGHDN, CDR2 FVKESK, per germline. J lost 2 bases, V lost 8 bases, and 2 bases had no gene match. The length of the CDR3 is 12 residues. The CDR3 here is CASGGGPYEQYF. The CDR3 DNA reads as TGTGCCAGCGGCGGGGGGCCCTACGAGCAGTACTTC.

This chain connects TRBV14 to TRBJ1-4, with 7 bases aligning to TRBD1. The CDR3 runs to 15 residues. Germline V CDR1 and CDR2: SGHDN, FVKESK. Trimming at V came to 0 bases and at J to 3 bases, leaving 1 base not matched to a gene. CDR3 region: CASSQDRGPNEKLFF. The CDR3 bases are TGTGCCAGCAGCCAAGATAGGGGGCCTAATGAAAAACTGTTTTTT.

The CDR3 spells CASSVGHHNEQFF. CDR3 coding DNA: TGTGCCAGCAGTGTAGGACACCACAATGAGCAGTTCTTC. V gene TRBV7-7 combines with J gene TRBJ2-1, with D possibly being TRBD1 (5 bases). V was clipped by 6 bases and J by 5 bases, with 11 bases between them. The germline V gene has CDR1 SSHAT and CDR2 FNYEAQ (reference sequence). CDR3 length: 13 amino acids.

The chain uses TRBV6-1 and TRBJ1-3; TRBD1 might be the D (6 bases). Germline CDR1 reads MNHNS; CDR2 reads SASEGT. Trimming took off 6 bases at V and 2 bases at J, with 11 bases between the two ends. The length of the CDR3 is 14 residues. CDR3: CASRPQGTGNTIYF. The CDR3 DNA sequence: TGTGCCAGCAGACCTCAGGGGACTGGAAACACCATATATTTT.